This T cell receptor beta chain was sequenced for a study of blood T cell repertoires in COVID-19. Study at large: Researchers got acute and convalescent COVID-19 samples from the United States, Italy and Spain. From T cells, B-cell-depleted T cells, or PBMCs came the material, which was cDNA or gDNA.

Per the authors' pipeline: Reference gene primers were amplified, and this amplification served to estimate nucleated cell counts. This table comes from immunoSEQ multiplex PCR, and its TCRdb copy is limited to in-frame clones, with some not included. The V and J calls and clone size were taken over from that table, and D and trimming were inferred from the DNA. The data contain a few hundred thousand clones, roughly four fifths of them singletons. Grouping used clinical history reported by participants in a survey and questionnaire. Germline V gives CDR1 SGHAT, CDR2 FQNNGV. CDR3 size: 14 residues. Trimming left V 1 base short and J 3 bases short, with 10 bases between.

Sequencing used PBMCs or T cells enriched from blood (not recorded which). The chain has TRBV11-2 and TRBJ2-7; tentatively, D is TRBD1 (5 bases). The receptor comes from a woman aged 45-65 years who had recovered from COVID-19. CDR3 sequence: CASSLADSYYEQYF. The CDR3 DNA follows: TGTGCCAGCAGCTTAGCCGACAGCTACTACGAGCAGTACTTC.